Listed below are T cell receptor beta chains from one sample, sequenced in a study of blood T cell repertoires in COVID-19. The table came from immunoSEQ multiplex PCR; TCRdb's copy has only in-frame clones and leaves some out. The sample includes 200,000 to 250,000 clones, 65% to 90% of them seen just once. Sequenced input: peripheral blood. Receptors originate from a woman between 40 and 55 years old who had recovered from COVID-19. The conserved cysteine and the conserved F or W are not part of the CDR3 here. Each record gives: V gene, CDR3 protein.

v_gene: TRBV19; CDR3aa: ASSGVGQGLYEQY
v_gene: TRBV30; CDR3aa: AWSVVRDKI
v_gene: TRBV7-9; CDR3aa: ASKGTGDTGELF
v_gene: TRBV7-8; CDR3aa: ASSPSPNQPQH
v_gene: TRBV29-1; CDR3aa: SAPRGTGVSETQY
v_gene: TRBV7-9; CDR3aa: ASSWTGVSTEAF
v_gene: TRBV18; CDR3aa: ASSPKGQILNSGANVLT
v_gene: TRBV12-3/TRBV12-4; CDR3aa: ASSQTGTEKLF
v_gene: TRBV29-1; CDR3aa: SVENSGTQH
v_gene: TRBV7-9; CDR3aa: ASSLAGGLGEQY
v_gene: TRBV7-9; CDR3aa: ASSHGGPRETQY
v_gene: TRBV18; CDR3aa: ASARGGPNQPQH
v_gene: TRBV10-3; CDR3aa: AISTDTVNTGELF
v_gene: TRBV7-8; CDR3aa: ASSFNLNTEAF
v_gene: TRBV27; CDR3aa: ASKPRQGFGYGYT
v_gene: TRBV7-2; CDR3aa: ASSPSGTGVYEQY
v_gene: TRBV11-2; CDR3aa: ASSLDWILGSNEQF
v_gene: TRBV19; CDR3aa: ASFITGGDRNGYT
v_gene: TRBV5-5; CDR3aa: ASSLSNTAGGYT
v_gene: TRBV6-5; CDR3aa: ASSYSSGNGYT
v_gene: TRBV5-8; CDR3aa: ASSLVRGNTIY
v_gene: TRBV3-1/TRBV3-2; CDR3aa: ASSQGSAGGTDTQY
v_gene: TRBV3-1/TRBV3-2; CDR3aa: ASSHADRGNYGYT
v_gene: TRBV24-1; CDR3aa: ATSPGTGNTEAF
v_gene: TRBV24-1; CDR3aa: ATSPIWVSARKTSTDTQY
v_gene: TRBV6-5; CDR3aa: ASSRTGLYEQY
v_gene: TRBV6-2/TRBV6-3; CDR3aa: ASSYPSGSYNEQF
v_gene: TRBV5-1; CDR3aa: ASGGGAGAPGNTEAF
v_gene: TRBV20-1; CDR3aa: SARAAGPAF
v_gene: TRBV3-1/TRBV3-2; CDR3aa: ASSRTSGRYEQY
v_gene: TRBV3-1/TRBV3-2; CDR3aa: ASRGQPYEQY
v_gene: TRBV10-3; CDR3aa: AISDRGMQY
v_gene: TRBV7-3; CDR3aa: ASSPSGFGNEQF
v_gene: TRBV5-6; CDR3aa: ASSYTGLLGAEAF
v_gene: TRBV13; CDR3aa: ASSLVSASPLRTDTQY
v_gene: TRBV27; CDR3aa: ASSSLPKGQANYGYT